This T cell receptor (beta chain) appears in the sequencing data of a study of T-cell memory formation after mild COVID-19 (dated by TCRdb to the early 2020s). Concerning the study at large: TCR sequence clusters from the two donors were found to be largely donor specific. T-cell clones expanding and contracting after mild COVID-19 in two donors were tracked by longitudinal TCRalpha and TCRbeta repertoire sequencing. The cohort was made up of two young adult volunteers, one female and one male, who were previously healthy.

What the research found in general, with its limitations: Some responding clones were detected in pre-infection memory, suggesting pre-existing cross-reactive memory T cells joined the SARS-CoV-2 response. Contracting CD4+ clones appeared mostly in the CM and EM memory subsets, whereas CD8+ clones were enriched in EMRA. Balanced CD4/CD8 phenotypes were observed for clones contracting from day 15 to 85, whereas a bias towards CD4+ was observed for a second wave of clones expanding from day 15 to 37. Whether the second-wave clones peaking on day 37 were SARS-CoV-2 specific was not confirmed. Only two mild cases were covered by the study, and larger cohorts that include severe cases with pre-infection samples were considered necessary.

V is pared back by 6 bases and J by 0 bases, with 15 bases lying between the germline termini. From the cysteine up to the phenylalanine, the CDR3 has a length of 16 residues. The retained sequence is limited to the CDR3, 48 bases, with the frame set at the first base. CDR1 and CDR2 (MNHNY, SVGAGI) derive from the germline V gene (reference sequence). This clonotype was detected only once. No cognate antigen has been identified for it. It has no much larger one-base neighbor in the sample; base qualities were not kept. Evidence from a single read is weak. PBMCs were isolated by Ficoll-Paque density gradient centrifugation. Instrument used: Illumina NovaSeq 6000. cDNA libraries for TCRalpha and TCRbeta were prepared by 5'RACE using constant-segment primers, with sample barcodes and unique molecular identifiers added. Trizol reagent was used to extract RNA from every sample. Library amplification was performed in two PCR steps, and a second sample barcode and Illumina TruSeq adapters were introduced in the second step. Libraries were sequenced on an Illumina NovaSeq with 2 x 150 bp paired-end reads. The study's processing was this. The reads were demultiplexed and collapsed into UMI-guided consensus sequences using migec v1.2.7. With mixcr v2.1.11, UMI consensuses were aligned to TRA and TRB V and J templates and assembled into clonotypes. Expanded or contracted clonotypes were those called significant by both edgeR and NoisET, with noise models trained on biological replicates. For edgeR calls, the cutoffs were a false discovery rate-adjusted p below 0.01 and a log2 fold-change threshold of 1. PCA with hierarchical clustering of max-normalized trajectories of the 1000 most abundant clonotypes was used as exploratory dynamics analysis. Separately sequenced CD4+ and CD8+ repertoires were used to assign a CD4 or CD8 phenotype to each responding clone. The public reads were reprocessed in TCRdb via fastp at Q25 and MiXCR, keeping in-frame beta chains. Entries are consolidated by CDR3 protein sequence, retaining the most common genes and DNA. The V and J calls and clone size are TCRdb's, not the authors'. Within this sample are some 43,000 distinct CDR3 sequences, with about 6.7% of them counted one time only. The ten largest clonotypes hold 0.7% to 0.85% of the sample.

The sequence came from an adult who had mild COVID-19 (a few samples of this study predate the infection). The sample titles of this study are shuffled in the database, so cell type and time point are left out. The V and J segments used are TRBV6-6 and TRBJ1-3; there is no confident call for the D gene. Input material: PBMCs or a T cell subset sorted from them (not recorded which). CDR3 reads: CASRPRYSPSGNTIYF. The nucleotide sequence reads as follows: TGTGCCAGCAGACCCCGGTACAGCCCCTCTGGAAACACCATATATTTT.